This TCR beta chain was identified during a study of T cell changes during pregnancy in multiple sclerosis (dated by TCRdb to between 2017 and 2020). Notes on the research overall: The study examined how the T cell repertoire changed over the course of pregnancy in women with multiple sclerosis.

Receptor amplification or capture employed the immunoSEQ multiplex PCR assay. The source is immuneACCESS, and TCRdb retained only in-frame sequences with V and J called. Part of the clones is not carried over; for the studies checked, unresolved V genes explain less than half of this, and the remainder is unexplained. The sample yields about 120,000 clones; 80% to 95% were counted once. Less than 7.5% of the sample lies in the top ten. Its CDR3 holds 15 amino acids, cysteine through phenylalanine. Only the CDR3 portion is preserved as DNA: 45 bases, with reading frame beginning at the first base. V trim: 5 bases; J trim: 6 bases; unmatched bases: 12. From the germline V gene (reference sequence), CDR1 is MNHEY and CDR2 is SMNVEV. In regard to this clone: No antigen is known for it. The record has no base qualities; no much larger clone is one base away.

This receptor was taken from a female donor with multiple sclerosis, enrolled in a pregnancy study. Sequenced here: peripheral blood, sampled before pregnancy. The V and J segments used are TRBV27 and TRBJ1-2; 7 junctional bases match TRBD1. The nucleotide sequence reads TGTGCCAGCAGTCCCCTTGGGGGAGACAGGGATGGCTACACCTTC. This is translated as CASSPLGGDRDGYTF.